The T cell receptor beta chain under discussion was sequenced for a study of shared clonotypes between healthy human individuals. About the research overall: Sampling drew on donors who were a couple of women and three men aged 18 to 49. Study-wide results and caveats: What rarefaction showed was incomplete sorted-subset sequencing despite large depth. Shared clonotypes: about 5.3% naive CD4, roughly 4% naive CD8, under 2.5% memory CD4, approximately 0.4% memory CD8. Limitation of the genetic and exposure-history diversity represented came from the few donors.

The method was immunoSEQ multiplex PCR; TCRdb's version includes in-frame clones alone and lacks a portion of them. The sample holds 1 million to 1.3 million clones, 75% to 80% seen once. Germline V CDR1 and CDR2: MNHNS, SASEGT. Trimming at V came to 6 bases and at J to 0 bases, leaving 7 bases not matched to a gene. The CDR3 length is 15 residues. Note on this clone: Its antigen is as yet unknown.

The TCR comes from a man between 18 and 35 years old in good health. Some clones in this sample may be carry-over from other donors' samples. The chain employs TRBV6-1 and TRBJ1-1; 7 bases are shared with TRBD1. Sample: memory CD4+ T cells from PBMCs. Described subset: CD45RA-negative fraction. The CDR3 spells CASRWRGQMNTEAFF. The CDR3 nucleotides read TGTGCCAGCAGGTGGCGGGGACAGATGAACACTGAAGCTTTCTTT.